This T cell receptor beta chain was identified during a study of blood T cell repertoires in COVID-19. Study overall: COVID-19 samples, acute and convalescent, were from the United States, Italy and Spain. T cells, B-cell-depleted T cells, or PBMCs supplied cDNA or gDNA.

Original methodology: Nucleated cell number was recorded as an estimate derived from reference gene primer amplification. Clones were sequenced by immunoSEQ multiplex PCR, and TCRdb holds only the in-frame ones, with some missing. V and J calls and clone size are as listed in that table; D and trimming were resolved from the DNA. The data contain 150,000 to 200,000 clones, 88% of them singletons. The germline V and J ends were trimmed by 2 bases and 3 bases, with 11 bases remaining between them. CDR1 is SGHTA and CDR2 is FQGNSA in the germline V gene. This CDR3 is built from 15 residues. The chain employs TRBV7-2 and TRBJ2-1, with a weak D call TRBD1 (5 bases). This sequence was found in a human donor in a cohort sampled during active COVID-19. The specimen sequenced was peripheral blood. CDR3 sequence: CASSLSGAYYNEQFF. The CDR3 DNA reads TGTGCCAGCAGCTTAAGTGGGGCCTACTACAATGAGCAGTTCTTC.